The rows below give T cell receptor beta chains drawn from one sample of a study of PD-1 blockade in classical Hodgkin lymphoma. The protocol was immunoSEQ multiplex PCR, while the TCRdb copy is restricted to in-frame clones and leaves out a portion. The sample records 25,000 to 30,000 clones, 85% to 90% being singletons. The sample consisted of CD4+ T cells from blood, taken before the fourth cycle of nivolumab. The origin of the receptors is a human donor with classical Hodgkin lymphoma. CDR3s include the opening cysteine and the closing phenylalanine or tryptophan. D genes are given only for firm matches. Size is omitted from some rows. Given values are once, few, many or a class for expanded clones.

CDR3 length | clone size | J gene | D gene | V gene | CDR3 protein | CDR3 DNA
14 | - | TRBJ1-4 | - | TRBV7-2 | CASSRGAMKEKLFF | TGTGCCAGCAGTCGAGGGGCAATGAAAGAAAAACTGTTTTTT
16 | - | TRBJ2-7 | TRBD1 | TRBV4-1 | CASSQETTGGSYEQYF | TGCGCCAGCAGCCAAGAAACGACAGGGGGCTCCTACGAGCAGTACTTC
15 | - | TRBJ2-1 | TRBD2 | TRBV11-2 | CASSPSGLLNNEQFF | TGTGCCAGCAGCCCGTCGGGACTACTTAACAATGAGCAGTTCTTC
14 | - | TRBJ2-2 | TRBD1 | TRBV11-2 | CASSLGQYTGELFF | TGTGCCAGCAGCTTGGGACAGTATACCGGGGAGCTGTTTTTT
14 | - | TRBJ1-5 | - | TRBV13 | CASSRGFGRQPQHF | TGTGCCAGCAGCAGGGGCTTCGGGCGGCAGCCCCAGCATTTT
13 | - | TRBJ1-2 | TRBD1 | TRBV28 | CASSRQGADGYTF | TGTGCCAGCAGTCGACAGGGTGCCGACGGCTACACCTTC
15 | - | TRBJ2-5 | - | TRBV7-9 | CASSHPGTLGETQYF | TGTGCCAGCAGCCATCCCGGAACCCTGGGAGAGACCCAGTACTTC
16 | - | TRBJ2-7 | TRBD2 | TRBV7-8 | CASSLVASGSPYEQYF | TGTGCCAGCAGCTTAGTTGCTAGCGGGAGTCCCTACGAGCAGTACTTC
14 | few | TRBJ1-1 | - | TRBV2 | CASSKLGGVTEAFF | TGTGCCAGCAGCAAGCTGGGGGGCGTCACTGAAGCTTTCTTT
14 | few | TRBJ2-2 | - | TRBV7-3 | CASGLGQNTGELFF | TGTGCCAGCGGCTTGGGACAGAACACCGGGGAGCTGTTTTTT
14 | - | TRBJ1-2 | - | TRBV5-1 | CASSLIGAGYGYTF | TGCGCCAGCAGCTTGATCGGGGCCGGGTATGGCTACACCTTC
16 | few | TRBJ1-2 | - | TRBV4-1 | CASSQSFRDGNYGYTF | TGCGCCAGCAGCCAGTCCTTTAGGGACGGGAACTATGGCTACACCTTC
16 | - | TRBJ2-3 | - | TRBV7-2 | CASSSGAGPRTDTQYF | TGTGCCAGCAGCTCCGGGGCGGGGCCTAGAACAGATACGCAGTATTTT
17 | - | TRBJ1-5 | - | TRBV28 | CASSLTKGVGSNQPQHF | TGTGCCAGCAGTTTAACTAAGGGGGTGGGGAGCAATCAGCCCCAGCATTTT
12 | - | TRBJ1-1 | - | TRBV10-3 | CAISGGHTEAFF | TGTGCCATCTCTGGGGGTCATACTGAAGCTTTCTTT
14 | - | TRBJ1-6 | TRBD1 | TRBV5-1 | CASSTTGGGSPLHF | TGCGCCAGCAGCACGACAGGGGGCGGTTCACCCCTCCACTTT
15 | - | TRBJ1-4 | TRBD1 | TRBV6-1 | CASSAFGTANEKLFF | TGTGCCAGCAGTGCTTTCGGGACAGCTAATGAAAAACTGTTTTTT
15 | - | TRBJ2-7 | TRBD2 | TRBV6-1 | CASKFGTSRNYEQYF | TGTGCCAGCAAGTTCGGGACTAGCCGCAACTACGAGCAGTACTTC
13 | - | TRBJ2-7 | - | TRBV5-6 | CASSLEGTYEQYF | TGTGCCAGCAGCTTGGAGGGAACCTACGAGCAGTACTTC
14 | - | TRBJ1-6 | - | TRBV27 | CATAPDGYNSPLHF | TGTGCCACCGCCCCTGACGGTTATAATTCACCCCTCCACTTT
15 | - | TRBJ1-5 | - | TRBV6-6 | CASSTGSWSNQPQHF | TGTGCCAGCAGTACAGGATCTTGGAGCAATCAGCCCCAGCATTTT
15 | once | TRBJ2-7 | TRBD1 | TRBV5-1 | CASSLTGGISYEQYF | TGCGCCAGCAGCCTTACAGGGGGCATCTCCTACGAGCAGTACTTC
16 | - | TRBJ1-3 | - | TRBV28 | CASSSTGQGSGNTIYF | TGTGCCAGCAGTTCTACCGGCCAGGGCTCTGGAAACACCATATATTTT
15 | - | TRBJ1-3 | - | TRBV5-4 | CASSLVGSSGNTIYF | TGTGCCAGCAGCTTGGTAGGCAGCTCTGGAAACACCATATATTTT
13 | - | TRBJ2-7 | - | TRBV29-1 | CSVVIGPTYEQYF | TGCAGCGTTGTGATAGGCCCTACCTACGAGCAGTACTTC
15 | - | TRBJ2-3 | TRBD2 | TRBV10-3 | CAIRGERGATDTQYF | TGTGCCATCAGAGGGGAGCGGGGAGCCACAGATACGCAGTATTTT
14 | - | TRBJ2-5 | - | TRBV9 | CASSVGAREETQYF | TGTGCCAGCAGCGTAGGGGCGCGAGAAGAGACCCAGTACTTC
15 | few | TRBJ1-1 | TRBD1 | TRBV19 | CASSPTGDMNTEAFF | TGTGCCAGTAGTCCGACAGGGGACATGAACACTGAAGCTTTCTTT
17 | - | TRBJ2-5 | TRBD2 | TRBV28 | CASSRPPGLAGKETQYF | TGTGCCAGCAGCAGGCCTCCGGGACTAGCGGGGAAAGAGACCCAGTACTTC
18 | - | TRBJ2-6 | - | TRBV5-1 | CASSLAVLSQAGANVLTF | TGCGCCAGCAGCTTGGCCGTCCTCTCACAGGCTGGGGCCAACGTCCTGACTTTC
12 | - | TRBJ1-2 | - | TRBV6-1 | CATARANYGYTF | TGTGCCACCGCGCGGGCTAACTATGGCTACACCTTC
14 | - | TRBJ1-1 | TRBD1 | TRBV5-5 | CASSVGQGRTEAFF | TGTGCCAGCAGCGTCGGACAGGGAAGGACTGAAGCTTTCTTT